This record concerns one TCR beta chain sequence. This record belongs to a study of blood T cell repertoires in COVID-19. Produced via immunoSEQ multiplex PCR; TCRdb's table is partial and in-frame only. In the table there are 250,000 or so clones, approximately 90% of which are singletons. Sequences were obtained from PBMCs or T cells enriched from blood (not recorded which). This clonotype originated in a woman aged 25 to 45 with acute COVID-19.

CDR3 protein: CASSLNTGELFF. As DNA, the CDR3 is TGTGCCAGCAGCCTAAACACCGGGGAGCTGTTTTTT. The rearrangement links TRBV11-3 to TRBJ2-2; no clear D gene. Germline V gene sequence: CDR1 SGHNT, CDR2 YENEEA. The CDR3 contains 12 residues. V shed 5 bases and J shed 2 bases, with 3 bases lying between them.